Sequencing of this T cell receptor (beta chain) was carried out in a study of CD8+CD57+ T cells in acquired aplastic anemia. In the study overall: Roughly 3.2 ug was the average amount of DNA from sorted CD4+ and CD8+ cells.

CDR3 and TCR beta VDJ profiling relied on genomic DNA as the template. Each CDR3 protein gets one entry after TCRdb re-called the reads with MiXCR. The sample lists fewer than 200,000 distinct CDR3 sequences; roughly 48% were seen once. Individuals selected for sequencing had exhibited CD8+CD57+ cell expansion on flow cytometry. Patients, without exception, had severe acquired aplastic anemia. Concerning this clonotype: What it binds is unknown.

General study results and limits: Significant differences in CD8+ Simpson's diversity were not observed between patients and controls. Approximately 28 CD8+ CDR3 sequences were shared between patients and controls.

V lost 0 bases, J lost 3 bases, and 13 bases lay in between. This CDR3 is 16 amino acids long. Germline V lookup: CDR1 SGDLS, CDR2 YYNGEE. The genes are TRBV9 and TRBJ2-1; perhaps D is TRBD1 or TRBD2 (5 bases each). The source is a human donor with aplastic anemia. Specimen: sorted CD4+, CD8+, or CD8+CD57+ T cells (not recorded which) from PBMCs. Here the CDR3 reads CASSVEWDEHYNEQFF. CDR3 DNA: TGTGCCAGCAGCGTAGAATGGGACGAGCACTACAATGAGCAGTTCTTC. The full variable domain, in which reference TRBV9 and TRBJ2-1 provide the parts outside the CDR3, is DSGVTQTPKHLITATGQRVTLRCSPRSGDLSVYWYQQSLDQGLQFLIQYYNGEERAKGNILERFSAQQFPDLHSELNLSSLELGDSALYFCASSVEWDEHYNEQFFGPGTRLTVL.